Following are 29 T cell receptor beta chains from one sample sequenced in a study of blood T cell repertoires in COVID-19. Data came from immunoSEQ multiplex PCR; TCRdb stores just in-frame clones and leaves some out. The sample comprises 250,000 or so clones, approximately 80% of which are singletons, and 1.5% to 2% rests with the top ten. Sequenced sample: peripheral blood. All receptors come from a woman older than 75 with acute or convalescent COVID-19.

The gene calls are TRBV6-1 and TRBJ2-3, with D tentatively TRBD1 (5 bases). Per germline, CDR1 MNHNS and CDR2 SASEGT. CDR3 length: 15 residues. The V end lost 1 base, the J end lost 2 bases, and 10 bases lay between the germline ends. CDR3 nucleotides: TGTGCCAGCAGTGAAGAAAGCAGGGTCACAGATACGCAGTATTTT. The encoded protein is CASSEESRVTDTQYF.

The chain employs TRBV24-1 and TRBJ2-3; 9 bases match TRBD2. CDR3 length: 15 amino acids. Germline V CDR1 and CDR2: KGHDR, SFDVKD. Trimming cost V 4 bases and J 5 bases; bases outside gene matches: 6. The DNA of the CDR3 is TGTGCCACCAGTGACGGCGGGGGGGCCGAAGATACGCAGTATTTT. Protein sequence: CATSDGGGAEDTQYF.

V and J are TRBV5-1 and TRBJ1-1; unclear D gene. Trimming left V 4 bases short and J 6 bases short, with 19 bases between. The CDR3 contains 15 residues. Looked up from germline, CDR1 is SGHRS and CDR2 is YFSETQ. CDR3 DNA: TGCGCCAGCAGCCCACTCAACCCTGTAGTGTCTGAAGCTTTCTTT. Protein: CASSPLNPVVSEAFF.

This chain uses TRBV6-2 or TRBV6-3 with TRBJ2-7, with 7 bases fitting TRBD2. J lost 0 bases, V lost 0 bases, and 2 bases had no gene match. CDR1 is MNHEY and CDR2 is SVGEGT in the germline V gene. The CDR3 spans 15 residues. The chain's CDR3 is CASSYSGGSSYEQYF. The CDR3 DNA reads TGTGCCAGCAGTTACTCGGGCGGGAGCTCCTACGAGCAGTACTTC.

In this sample, this clone turned up once. This chain links TRBV6-5 with TRBJ1-1, with a weak D call TRBD1 (5 bases). The CDR3 is 15 residues long. Germline V gene lookup returns CDR1 MNHEY and CDR2 SVGAGI. Trimming took 4 bases from V and 3 from J, leaving 15 bases between them. CDR3 sequence reads: CASSSERIGDTEAFF. In DNA form, the CDR3 reads TGTGCCAGCAGTTCCGAGAGGATAGGGGACACTGAAGCTTTCTTT.

The rearrangement uses TRBV10-3 and TRBJ2-2; TRBD2 might be the D (6 bases). Germline V gene sequence: CDR1 ENHRY, CDR2 SYGVKD. The V end was cut by 8 bases, the J end by 2 bases, with 12 bases between. This CDR3 is built from 14 residues. The CDR3 loop is CAIGGGLNTGELFF. The CDR3 DNA follows: TGTGCCATCGGTGGAGGGCTAAACACCGGGGAGCTGTTTTTT.

The rearrangement joins TRBV10-3 to TRBJ2-7; 8 bases fit TRBD2. V lost 6 bases to trimming and J lost 5 bases; unmatched junction nucleotides: 3. The CDR3 loop spans 12 amino acids. The V gene's germline CDR1 is ENHRY and CDR2 SYGVKD. The CDR3: CAISGRADEQYF. The CDR3, as DNA: TGTGCCATCAGCGGGAGGGCCGACGAGCAGTACTTC.

V and J are TRBV6-6 and TRBJ2-5; 10 positions match TRBD2. V was pared by 8 bases and J by 2 bases, with 8 bases of the junction left unmatched. This CDR3 is built from 15 residues. In germline, CDR1 is MNHNY, CDR2 SVGAGI (reference sequence). CDR3 nucleotide sequence: TGTGCCAGCCGTCGGACTAGCGGTGTACAAGAGACCCAGTACTTC. The encoded protein is CASRRTSGVQETQYF.

V usage is TRBV4-2 and J usage is TRBJ2-1; 13 positions agree with TRBD2. The germline CDR1 and CDR2 sequences are LGHNA and YNFKEQ. Trimming at V came to 4 bases and at J to 8 bases, leaving 5 bases not matched to a gene. The CDR3 spans 15 residues. The CDR3 protein is CASSLGGLAGDEQFF. In DNA, the CDR3 is TGTGCCAGCAGCCTCGGAGGACTAGCGGGGGATGAGCAGTTCTTC.

The chain carries TRBV3-1 (or the pseudogene TRBV3-2) and TRBJ2-7; 10 nucleotides line up with TRBD2. CDR3 size: 16 residues. The germline CDR1 and CDR2 sequences are LGHDT and YNNKEL (reference sequence). Trimming at V came to 1 base and at J to 2 bases, leaving 5 bases not matched to a gene. CDR3 DNA sequence: TGTGCCAGCAGCCAAGGTCCCACTAGCGGGACCTACGAGCAGTACTTC. Protein product: CASSQGPTSGTYEQYF.

This chain joins TRBV5-4 and TRBJ1-4; D uncertain. The V and J ends lost 0 bases and 8 bases respectively, with 11 bases between them. The CDR3 totals 14 residues. Germline CDR1 is SGHNT and CDR2 is YYREEE (reference sequence). CDR3 region: CASSLGGLGEKLFF. DNA of the CDR3: TGTGCCAGCAGCTTGGGTGGGCTCGGCGAAAAACTGTTTTTT.

The J gene is TRBJ1-5, the V gene TRBV6-2 or TRBV6-3; perhaps TRBD1 as D (5 bases). Germline assignment: CDR1 MNHEY and CDR2 SVGEGT. The CDR3 covers 14 residues. V was shortened by 2 bases and J by 9 bases, with 14 bases between the two germline ends. The CDR3 reads CASSYGGGIGPQHF. The DNA for the CDR3 is TGTGCCAGCAGTTACGGGGGGGGTATCGGGCCCCAGCATTTT.

This clone was seen a handful of times. CDR3 residues: CASSSDKLYGYTF. CDR3 nucleotide sequence: TGTGCCAGCAGCTCGGACAAACTCTATGGCTACACCTTC. The chain uses TRBV11-2 and TRBJ1-2; perhaps TRBD1 as D (5 bases). Trimming removed 4 bases at V and 4 bases at J, with 10 bases between. Germline CDR1 and CDR2: SGHAT and FQNNGV. The CDR3 sequence is 13 residues long.

This clone came up once. The V and J genes are TRBV28 and TRBJ1-5; 9 bases are a match to TRBD1. The J segment lost 6 bases and the V segment lost 5 bases, leaving 8 bases of the junction unmatched. Germline assignment: CDR1 MDHEN and CDR2 SYDVKM. This CDR3 has 15 residues. The CDR3 protein is CASSPGQGFVQPQHF. CDR3 nucleotide sequence: TGTGCCAGCAGTCCGGGACAGGGTTTTGTTCAGCCCCAGCATTTT.

This chain uses TRBV2 with TRBJ2-7; D uncertain. CDR1 SNHLY and CDR2 FYNNEI come from the germline V gene. The CDR3 has 11 amino acids. V was clipped by 7 bases and J by 3 bases, with 7 bases between them. CDR3 protein: CASTPSYEQYF. The CDR3 bases are TGTGCCAGCACTCCCAGCTACGAGCAGTACTTC.

Note on this clone: Other DNA variants within this sample encode the same CDR3. The chain recombines TRBV18 with TRBJ1-2; D gene ambiguous. This CDR3 contains 14 residues. Germline CDR1 reads KGHSH; CDR2 reads LQKENI. V lost 3 bases to trimming and J lost 1 base, with 9 bases between them. CDR3 sequence: CASSPGSSNYGYTF. The CDR3 DNA sequence: TGTGCCAGCTCACCGGGCAGTAGTAACTATGGCTACACCTTC.

The chain joins TRBV5-1 to TRBJ2-7; TRBD2 aligns across 9 bases. Germline V gene lookup returns CDR1 SGHRS and CDR2 YFSETQ. This CDR3 spans 15 amino acids. Unmatched junction bases numbered 6, after V lost 4 bases and J lost 1 base. The CDR3: CASSRLAGPSYEQYF. The CDR3 DNA follows: TGCGCCAGCAGCCGTCTAGCGGGACCATCCTACGAGCAGTACTTC.

The chain combines TRBV7-2 with TRBJ1-2; TRBD1 aligns across 7 bases. The CDR3 runs 13 residues. The ends lost 6 bases at V and 3 bases at J; junction bases unmatched: 4. Germline CDR1 reads SGHTA; CDR2 reads FQGNSA. CDR3 protein: CASSTDRHYGYTF. DNA of the CDR3: TGTGCCAGCAGTACGGACAGGCACTATGGCTACACCTTC.

The chain links TRBV7-9 to TRBJ2-1, with 8 bases that match TRBD2. Germline V CDR1 and CDR2: SEHNR, FQNEAQ (reference sequence). This CDR3 has 13 amino acids. J lost 14 bases, V lost 0 bases, and 6 bases had no gene match. The CDR3 sequence is CASSLAEGLAKFF. Here the CDR3 DNA reads TGTGCCAGCAGCTTAGCGGAAGGACTAGCTAAGTTCTTC.

This clone appeared a few times. The chain combines TRBV11-2 with TRBJ2-7; D might be TRBD2 (7 bases). V was trimmed by 1 base and J by 2 bases, leaving 15 bases between them. The CDR3 runs 16 residues. The germline gives CDR1 SGHAT, CDR2 FQNNGV. The CDR3 sequence is CASSLVGGGGPYEQYF. CDR3 DNA: TGTGCCAGCAGCTTAGTTGGCGGCGGGGGCCCCTACGAGCAGTACTTC.

V gene TRBV6-2 or TRBV6-3 combines with J gene TRBJ1-5; TRBD1 agrees at 7 bases. The CDR3 totals 16 residues. V trimming: 0 bases; J trimming: 2 bases; junction bases outside the gene matches: 4. CDR1 MNHEY and CDR2 SVGEGT come from the germline V gene. This chain's CDR3 is CASSYSDRAGNQPQHF. CDR3 bases: TGTGCCAGCAGTTACTCTGACAGGGCGGGCAATCAGCCCCAGCATTTT.

J is TRBJ2-5 and V is TRBV18; 7 nucleotides align to TRBD1. The junction had 3 bases not matched to a gene; V was cut back by 1 base and J by 4 bases. This CDR3 spans 14 amino acids. Germline loops: CDR1 KGHSH, CDR2 LQKENI. CDR3 sequence: CASSPRQGRETQYF. In nucleotides, the CDR3 is TGTGCCAGCTCACCACGACAGGGACGAGAGACCCAGTACTTC.

As concerns this clone: An end of the junction differs from the germline gene, which may be a read error. The chain employs TRBV27 and TRBJ1-2; 8 positions agree with TRBD1. CDR1 and CDR2 (germline): MNHEY, SMNVEV (reference sequence). The CDR3 length is 15 residues. CDR3 in amino acids: CASSPRDRPDGGYTF. DNA for the CDR3: TGTGCCAGCAGTCCGAGGGACAGGCCCGATGGAGGCTATACCTTC.

The V gene is TRBV3-1 (or the pseudogene TRBV3-2), the J gene TRBJ2-7; no clear D. Trimming took 1 base from V and 3 from J, leaving 10 bases between them. Germline CDR1 LGHDT, CDR2 YNNKEL (reference sequence). This CDR3 comprises 14 residues. The CDR3 reads CASSQGNGVYEQYF. CDR3 nucleotides: TGTGCCAGCAGCCAAGGGAACGGAGTCTACGAGCAGTACTTC.

This chain uses TRBV4-1 with TRBJ1-3; TRBD1 is a possible D gene (5 bases). The germline V gene has CDR1 MGHRA and CDR2 YSYEKL. The V end was cut by 1 base, the J end by 2 bases, with 21 bases between. This CDR3 contains 19 residues. CDR3 nucleotides: TGCGCCAGCAGCCAAGTGCCTGAATCCCCAGGGATTCCTGGAAACACCATATATTTT. It codes for CASSQVPESPGIPGNTIYF.

The rearrangement uses TRBV5-1 and TRBJ1-1, with TRBD1 as a possible D gene (5 bases). There are 16 residues in the CDR3. V lost 0 bases and J 6 bases, leaving 18 bases between the germline ends. Germline loops: CDR1 SGHRS, CDR2 YFSETQ. CDR3 loop: CASSLVARAPGAEAFF. The CDR3 region has the DNA TGCGCCAGCAGCTTGGTGGCTAGGGCCCCGGGGGCTGAAGCTTTCTTT.

This chain connects TRBV23-1 to TRBJ1-1, with 8 bases fitting TRBD1. TRBV23-1 is an open reading frame whose function is uncertain. The trim removed 0 bases at V and 1 base at J, leaving 4 bases unmatched. The length of the CDR3 is 16 residues. The CDR3 nucleotides read TGCGCCAGCAGTCAATCCCAAGACAGGGGGAACACTGAAGCTTTCTTT. Translating it yields CASSQSQDRGNTEAFF.

The chain joins TRBV11-2 to TRBJ2-1, with 7 positions matching TRBD2. CDR1 is SGHAT, CDR2 FQNNGV, per germline. There are 16 residues in the CDR3. V lost 3 bases and J lost 0; bases outside the gene matches: 5. CDR3 amino acids: CASSFGSGVSYNEQFF. CDR3 in DNA: TGTGCCAGCAGCTTCGGAAGCGGGGTCTCCTACAATGAGCAGTTCTTC. Full variable domain (missing parts from reference TRBV11-2 and TRBJ2-1): EAGVAQSPRYKIIEKRQSVAFWCNPISGHATLYWYQQILGQGPKLLIQFQNNGVVDDSQLPKDRFSAERLKGVDSTLKIQPAKLEDSAVYLCASSFGSGVSYNEQFFGPGTRLTVL.

The table lists this clone with a count of one. V is TRBV30 and J is TRBJ2-7; possible D gene TRBD1, 6 bases. The ends were cut back, 0 bases at V and 6 bases at J, with 15 bases in the middle. In germline, CDR1 is GTSNPN, CDR2 SVGIG (reference sequence). The CDR3 has 14 amino acids. CDR3: CAWSVSGLGGEQYF. DNA of the CDR3: TGTGCCTGGAGTGTTTCGGGTCTAGGGGGCGAGCAGTACTTC.